Listed here is a single T cell receptor (beta chain). Germline V gene data show CDR1 as SGHRS and CDR2 as YFSETQ. The CDR3 spans 14 residues. The V and J ends lost 9 bases and 5 bases, in that order; junction bases with no gene match: 12. This record belongs to a study of technical replicates of blood from several donors. Here immunoSEQ multiplex PCR was the method, and the copy in TCRdb shows in-frame clones only, minus some. The top ten clones hold about 11% of a sample with some 14,000 clones, 80% to 85% of them seen once. The gene calls are TRBV5-1 and TRBJ2-3; the match to TRBD2 covers 7 bases. The receptor was isolated from a human donor in good health. The sequencing input was PBMCs. CDR3 DNA: TGCGCCACCTCCCCGGCGGGAGAGAGAGATACGCAGTATTTT. Its translation: CATSPAGERDTQYF.